A single sample is the source of the 14 T cell receptor beta chains below, sequenced in a study of cytomegalovirus exposure and HLA in healthy donors. The study ran its PCR with 60 Vbeta and 13 Jbeta primers. Assay: immunoSEQ multiplex PCR; the TCRdb copy retains only in-frame clones and omits some. The sample carries under 200,000 clones, 77% recorded once. Specimen: PBMCs. The source is a middle-aged man in good health and CMV-seropositive.

V and J are TRBV28 and TRBJ1-5; D is unclear. With 5 bases removed from V and 7 bases from J, the gap between germline ends came to 9 bases. This CDR3 is built from 12 residues. Per the germline V gene, CDR1 is MDHEN and CDR2 is SYDVKM. Written as DNA, the CDR3 is TGTGCCAGCAGTCGACCGGGGCAGCCCCAGCATTTT. This gives the protein CASSRPGQPQHF.

This clone has a handful of counts. The chain is built from TRBV7-2 and TRBJ2-1; a weak D match, TRBD1 (6 bases). Per the germline V gene, CDR1 is SGHTA and CDR2 is FQGNSA. The CDR3 loop spans 16 amino acids. Trimming cost V 2 bases and J 0 bases, with 11 bases left between them. The CDR3 DNA reads TGTGCCAGCAGCTTATTATGGGACACCTCCTACAATGAGCAGTTCTTC. Protein: CASSLLWDTSYNEQFF.

CDR3 loop: CASGPGQPQHF. For the CDR3, the DNA is TGTGCCAGCGGCCCGGGGCAGCCCCAGCATTTT. V is TRBV6-1 and J is TRBJ1-5; D ambiguous. The V end was cut by 8 bases, the J end by 7 bases, with 9 bases between. Germline CDR1 MNHNS, CDR2 SASEGT. The CDR3 has 11 amino acids.

This chain links TRBV27 with TRBJ1-5, with a tentative D call TRBD1 (6 bases). With 6 bases removed from V and 0 bases from J, the gap between germline ends came to 18 bases. Germline-derived CDR1 and CDR2 are MNHEY and SMNVEV (reference sequence). The CDR3 sequence is 17 residues long. The DNA for the CDR3 is TGTGCCAGCAGGACTACAGGGCGGGGGTATAGCAATCAGCCCCAGCATTTT. This translates into CASRTTGRGYSNQPQHF.

The V and J genes are TRBV7-8 and TRBJ1-5; the D gene is possibly TRBD1 (6 bases). V was shortened by 2 bases and J by 6 bases, with 17 bases between the two germline ends. The length of the CDR3 is 16 residues. Germline lookup yields CDR1 SGHVS and CDR2 FQNEAQ. The CDR3 DNA sequence: TGTGCCAGCAGCTTAAGTGAGGCAGGGGTGGGTCAGCCCCAGCATTTT. This gives the protein CASSLSEAGVGQPQHF.

This clone appeared once. This chain links TRBV15 with TRBJ2-5, with D unresolved. The end of the DNA aligns better with TRBJ2-7, so the J call may be wrong. The CDR3 consists of 13 residues. Per germline, CDR1 LNHNV and CDR2 YYDKDF (reference sequence). CDR3 sequence: CATSRDKELEQYF. The DNA for the CDR3 is TGTGCCACCAGCAGAGATAAGGAGCTCGAGCAGTACTTC.

The chain joins TRBV27 to TRBJ2-2; D is uncertain. Germline V gene sequence: CDR1 MNHEY, CDR2 SMNVEV (reference sequence). V was shortened by 6 bases and J by 1 base, with 9 bases between the two germline ends. The CDR3 runs to 14 residues. The CDR3 region has the DNA TGTGCCAGCAGCTTAACCAGGAACACCGGGGAGCTGTTTTTT. Translation: CASSLTRNTGELFF.

The rearrangement links TRBV6-5 to TRBJ2-7; 7 bases fit TRBD2. V gave up 5 bases and J gave up 1 base; unmatched junction bases: 5. Germline V lookup: CDR1 MNHEY, CDR2 SVGAGI. The CDR3 sequence is 14 residues long. CDR3 sequence reads: CASSISGGSYEQYF. The CDR3 region has the DNA TGTGCCAGCAGTATCTCGGGGGGTTCCTACGAGCAGTACTTC.

This chain connects TRBV4-1 to TRBJ1-1; 8 nucleotides match TRBD1. The CDR3 runs 14 residues. Germline V lookup: CDR1 MGHRA, CDR2 YSYEKL. V shed 6 bases, J shed 4 bases, and the junction held 7 bases outside the gene matches. CDR3 nucleotides: TGCGCCAGCAGACGAATAGGACAGGGCACTGAAGCTTTCTTT. Encoded protein: CASRRIGQGTEAFF.

The rearrangement joins TRBV18 to TRBJ1-1; tentative D call: TRBD1 (5 bases). Germline values: CDR1 KGHSH, CDR2 LQKENI. V was pared by 0 bases and J by 6 bases, with 17 bases between. The CDR3 is 16 residues long. CDR3 amino acids: CASSPPSRGASAEAFF. As DNA, the CDR3 is TGTGCCAGCTCACCACCGTCGCGCGGGGCGTCGGCTGAAGCTTTCTTT.

This clone was seen more than once but under ten times. The chain joins TRBV7-8 to TRBJ2-1, with 9 bases aligning to TRBD1. V shed 4 bases and J 6 bases; nucleotides not matched to a gene: 7. The CDR3 length is 15 residues. Germline loops: CDR1 SGHVS, CDR2 FQNEAQ. CDR3 amino acids: CASSSGQGPTNEQFF. Written as DNA, the CDR3 is TGTGCCAGCAGCTCGGGACAGGGCCCGACCAATGAGCAGTTCTTC.

This chain uses TRBV9 with TRBJ2-1; the match to TRBD2 covers 8 bases. Trimming at V came to 0 bases and at J to 3 bases, leaving 8 bases not matched to a gene. The CDR3 extends over 17 amino acids. Germline-derived CDR1 and CDR2 are SGDLS and YYNGEE. The CDR3 region has the DNA TGTGCCAGCAGCGTAGAAGGGGTTAGCGGGGTCTACAATGAGCAGTTCTTC. Residues: CASSVEGVSGVYNEQFF. The full variable domain, in which reference TRBV9 and TRBJ2-1 provide the parts outside the CDR3, is DSGVTQTPKHLITATGQRVTLRCSPRSGDLSVYWYQQSLDQGLQFLIQYYNGEERAKGNILERFSAQQFPDLHSELNLSSLELGDSALYFCASSVEGVSGVYNEQFFGPGTRLTVL.

The V gene is TRBV5-1, the J gene TRBJ2-5; maybe TRBD1 (6 bases). From germline, CDR1 is SGHRS and CDR2 YFSETQ. V lost 3 bases and J lost 5, with 14 bases in between. This CDR3 has 14 amino acids. CDR3 sequence reads: CASSSGDGGETQYF. The CDR3 DNA follows: TGCGCCAGCAGCTCAGGGGACGGCGGGGAGACCCAGTACTTC.

The V gene is TRBV11-1, the J gene TRBJ2-3; weak D call: TRBD2 (6 bases). The CDR3 runs to 12 residues. CDR1 and CDR2 (germline): SGHAT, FQDESV (reference sequence). The ends were cut back, 5 bases at V and 10 bases at J, with 13 bases in the middle. The CDR3 is CASSPGLSAQYF. CDR3 DNA: TGTGCCAGCAGCCCCGGACTAAGCGCGCAGTATTTT.